The clone carrying this T cell receptor (beta chain) appeared a few times. Its antigen is currently unknown. This CDR3 contains 16 residues. Only in-frame clones appear in the TCRdb table, and some are missing; sequencing was by immunoSEQ multiplex PCR. The table lists 20,000 to 25,000 clones, 65% to 80% of them singletons. This specimen comes from a study of vaccination effects on CD4 cells after COVID-19. ViraFEST expansion of antigen-specific CD4+ T cells with viral peptide pools preceded sequencing. Culture lasted roughly 9 days before CD4+ T cell isolation. None of these healthy vaccinees had been infected with SARS-CoV-2 before vaccination.

The TCR originated in a human donor who received a COVID-19 vaccine. Sequenced material: CD4+ T cells from PBMCs cultured with HCoV-NL63 spike peptides, taken before COVID-19 vaccination. The rearrangement links TRBV21-1 to TRBJ1-3. TRBV21-1 is assigned pseudogene status. The DNA for the CDR3 is TGTGCCAGAGCCGACCGCCGCCTCCGCTCTGGAAACACCATATATTTT. It encodes CARADRRLRSGNTIYF.